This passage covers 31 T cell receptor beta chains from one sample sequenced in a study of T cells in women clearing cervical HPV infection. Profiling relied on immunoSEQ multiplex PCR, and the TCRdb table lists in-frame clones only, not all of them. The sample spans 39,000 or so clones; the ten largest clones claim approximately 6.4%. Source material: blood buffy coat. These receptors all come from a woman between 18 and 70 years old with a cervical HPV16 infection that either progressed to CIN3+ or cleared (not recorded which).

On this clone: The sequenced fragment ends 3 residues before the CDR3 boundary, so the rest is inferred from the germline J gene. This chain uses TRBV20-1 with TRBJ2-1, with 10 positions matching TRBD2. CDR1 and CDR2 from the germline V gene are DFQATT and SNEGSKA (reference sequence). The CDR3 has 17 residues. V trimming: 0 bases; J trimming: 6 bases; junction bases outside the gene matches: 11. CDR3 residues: CSARELAGTFVANEQFF. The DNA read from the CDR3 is TGCAGTGCTAGAGAACTAGCGGGAACCTTTGTAGCCAATGAG.

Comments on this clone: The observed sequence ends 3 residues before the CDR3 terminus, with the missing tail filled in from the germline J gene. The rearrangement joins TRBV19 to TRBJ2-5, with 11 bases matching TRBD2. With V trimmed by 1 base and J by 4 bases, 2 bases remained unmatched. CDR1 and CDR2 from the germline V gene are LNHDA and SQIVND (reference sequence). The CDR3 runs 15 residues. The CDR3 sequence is CASSIGLAGTETQYF. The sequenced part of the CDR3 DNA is TGTGCCAGTAGTATAGGACTAGCGGGGACAGAGACC.

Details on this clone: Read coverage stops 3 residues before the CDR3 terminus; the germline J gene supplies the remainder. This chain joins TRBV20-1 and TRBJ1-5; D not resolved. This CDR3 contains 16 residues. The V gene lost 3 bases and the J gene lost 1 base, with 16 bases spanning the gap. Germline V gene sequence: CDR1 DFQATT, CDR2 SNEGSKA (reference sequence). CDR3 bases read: TGCAGTGCTAGTAAAGGGCAGGATCTGAGCAATCAGCCC. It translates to CSASKGQDLSNQP. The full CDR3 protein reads CSASKGQDLSNQPQHF.

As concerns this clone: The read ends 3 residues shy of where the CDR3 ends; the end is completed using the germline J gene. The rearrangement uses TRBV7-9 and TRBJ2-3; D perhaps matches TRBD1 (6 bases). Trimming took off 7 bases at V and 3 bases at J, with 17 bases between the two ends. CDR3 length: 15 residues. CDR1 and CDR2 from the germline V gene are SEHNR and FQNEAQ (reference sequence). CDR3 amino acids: CASTTGSVSTDTQYF. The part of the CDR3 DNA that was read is TGTGCCAGCACCACAGGGAGTGTTTCGACAGATACG.

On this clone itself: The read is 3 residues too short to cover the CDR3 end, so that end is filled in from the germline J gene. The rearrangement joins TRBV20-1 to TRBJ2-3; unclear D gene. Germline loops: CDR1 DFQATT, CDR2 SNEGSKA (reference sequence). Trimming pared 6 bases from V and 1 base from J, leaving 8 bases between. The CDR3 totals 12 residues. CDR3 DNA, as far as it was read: TGCAGTGCCGTTCCGGGCACAGATACG. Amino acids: CSAVPGTDT. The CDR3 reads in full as CSAVPGTDTQYF.

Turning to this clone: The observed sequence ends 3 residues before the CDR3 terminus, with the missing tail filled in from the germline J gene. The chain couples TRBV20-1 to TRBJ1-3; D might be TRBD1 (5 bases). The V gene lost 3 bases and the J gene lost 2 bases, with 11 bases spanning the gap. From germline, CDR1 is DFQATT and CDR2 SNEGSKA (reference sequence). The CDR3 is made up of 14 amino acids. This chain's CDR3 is CSARGGGAGNTIYF. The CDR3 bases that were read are TGCAGTGCTAGGGGTGGGGGGGCTGGAAACACC.

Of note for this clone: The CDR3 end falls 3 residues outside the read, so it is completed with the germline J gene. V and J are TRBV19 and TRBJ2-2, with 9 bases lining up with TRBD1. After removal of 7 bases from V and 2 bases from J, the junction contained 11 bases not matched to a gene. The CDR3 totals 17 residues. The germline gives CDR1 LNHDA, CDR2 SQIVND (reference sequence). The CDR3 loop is CASTYSGQGINTGELFF. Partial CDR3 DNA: TGTGCCAGTACTTATTCGGGACAGGGAATCAACACCGGGGAG.

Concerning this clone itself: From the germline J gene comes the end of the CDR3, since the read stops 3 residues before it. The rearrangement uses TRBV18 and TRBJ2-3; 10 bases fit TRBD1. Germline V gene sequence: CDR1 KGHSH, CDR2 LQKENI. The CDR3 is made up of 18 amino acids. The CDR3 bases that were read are TGTGCCAGCTCACCCTCCGGGACAGGGGCAATGAGCAATCAGCCG. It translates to CASSPSGTGAMSNQP. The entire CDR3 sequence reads CASSPSGTGAMSNQPQYF.

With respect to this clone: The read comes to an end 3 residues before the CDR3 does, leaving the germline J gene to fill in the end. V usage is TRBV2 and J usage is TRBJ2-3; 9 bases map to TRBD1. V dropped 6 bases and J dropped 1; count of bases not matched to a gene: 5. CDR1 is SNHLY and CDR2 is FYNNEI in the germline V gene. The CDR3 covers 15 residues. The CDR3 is CASSFRDRGTDTQYF. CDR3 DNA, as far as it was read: TGTGCCAGCAGCTTCCGGGACAGGGGCACAGATACG.

CDR3 amino acids: CASSPDRTFNEKLFF. The CDR3 bases that were read are TGTGCCAGCTCACCAGACAGGACGTTTAATGAAAAA. The V call is TRBV18, the J call TRBJ1-4; TRBD1 is a possible D gene (6 bases). With the read ending 3 residues before the CDR3 end, the germline J gene is used to fill in that end. The CDR3 covers 15 residues. CDR1 and CDR2 (germline): KGHSH, LQKENI. Trimming removed 2 bases from V and 4 bases from J, with 11 bases in between.

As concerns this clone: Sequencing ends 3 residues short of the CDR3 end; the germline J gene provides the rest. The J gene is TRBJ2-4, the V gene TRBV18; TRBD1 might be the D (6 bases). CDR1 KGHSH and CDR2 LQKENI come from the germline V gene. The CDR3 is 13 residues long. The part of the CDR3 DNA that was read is TGTGCCAGCTCAGAGGGGGTCAACTATGGT. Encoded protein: CASSEGVNYG. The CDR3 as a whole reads CASSEGVNYGQYF.

The sequenced part of the CDR3 DNA is TGTGCCAGCTCACCACTACCGGGACAGGGGCCGTACTTAGCCAAAAACATT. Its protein is CASSPLPGQGPYLAKNI. The CDR3 reads in full as CASSPLPGQGPYLAKNIQYF. V is TRBV18 and J is TRBJ2-4; 10 bases align to TRBD1. The observed sequence ends 3 residues before the CDR3 terminus, with the missing tail filled in from the germline J gene. V shed 1 base, J shed 0 bases, and the junction held 12 bases outside the gene matches. Germline assignment: CDR1 KGHSH and CDR2 LQKENI. The CDR3 is 20 amino acids.

CDR3 in amino acids: CASSASRDRHSGANVLFF. The sequenced CDR3 bases are TGTGCCAGCTCAGCCTCCCGGGACAGACATTCTGGGGCCAACGTA. The chain is built from TRBV18 and TRBJ1-4; 7 bases align to TRBD1. The read is 3 residues too short to cover the CDR3 end, so that end is filled in from the germline J gene. CDR3 length: 18 residues. Per germline, CDR1 KGHSH and CDR2 LQKENI. The variable domain in full, with the rest retrieved from reference TRBV18 and TRBJ1-4, is NAGVMQNPRHLVRRRGQEARLRCSPMKGHSHVYWYRQLPEEGLKFMVYLQKENIIDESGMPKERFSAEFPKEGPSILRIQQVVRGDSAAYFCASSASRDRHSGANVLFFGSGTQLSVL.

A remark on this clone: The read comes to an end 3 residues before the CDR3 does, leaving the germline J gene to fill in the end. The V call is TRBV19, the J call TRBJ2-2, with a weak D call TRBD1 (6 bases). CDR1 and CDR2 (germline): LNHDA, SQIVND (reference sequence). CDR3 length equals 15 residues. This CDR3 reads CASSPGARANEKLFF. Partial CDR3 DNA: TGTGCCAGTAGCCCAGGGGCGCGGGCTAATGAAAAG.

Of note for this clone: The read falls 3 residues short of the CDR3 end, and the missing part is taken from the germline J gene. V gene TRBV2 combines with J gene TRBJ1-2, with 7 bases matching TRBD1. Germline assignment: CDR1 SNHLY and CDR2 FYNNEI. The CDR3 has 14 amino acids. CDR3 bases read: TGTGCCAGCAGTGAAATAAGGGGGCTGGGAGGC. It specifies CASSEIRGLGG. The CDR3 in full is CASSEIRGLGGYTF. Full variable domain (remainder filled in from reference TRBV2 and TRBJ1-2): EPEVTQTPSHQVTQMGQEVILRCVPISNHLYFYWYRQILGQKVEFLVSFYNNEISEKSEIFDDQFSVERPDGSNFTLKIRSTKLEDSAMYFCASSEIRGLGGYTFGSGTRLTVV.

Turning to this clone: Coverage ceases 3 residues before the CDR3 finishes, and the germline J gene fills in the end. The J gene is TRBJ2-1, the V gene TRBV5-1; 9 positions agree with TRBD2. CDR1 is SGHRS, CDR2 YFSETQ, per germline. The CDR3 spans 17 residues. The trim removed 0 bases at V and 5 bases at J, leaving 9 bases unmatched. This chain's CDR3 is CASSLAPGRGGNNEQFF. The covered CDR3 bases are TGCGCCAGCAGCTTGGCCCCCGGGCGGGGGGGCAACAATGAG.

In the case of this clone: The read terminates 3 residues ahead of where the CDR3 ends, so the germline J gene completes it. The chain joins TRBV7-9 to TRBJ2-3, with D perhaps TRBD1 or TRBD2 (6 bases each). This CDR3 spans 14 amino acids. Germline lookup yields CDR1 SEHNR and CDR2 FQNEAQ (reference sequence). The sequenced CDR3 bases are TGTGCCAGCAGCTCCCAAGACAGGAGGGAGACG. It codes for CASSSQDRRET. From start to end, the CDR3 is CASSSQDRRETQYF.

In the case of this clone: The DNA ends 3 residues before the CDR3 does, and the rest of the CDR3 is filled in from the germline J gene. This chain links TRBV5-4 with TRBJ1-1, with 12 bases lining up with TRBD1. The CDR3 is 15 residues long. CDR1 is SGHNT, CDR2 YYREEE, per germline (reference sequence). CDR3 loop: CASSFGGDRGQKAFF. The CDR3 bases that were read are TGTGCCAGCAGCTTTGGAGGGGACAGGGGGCAAAAG.

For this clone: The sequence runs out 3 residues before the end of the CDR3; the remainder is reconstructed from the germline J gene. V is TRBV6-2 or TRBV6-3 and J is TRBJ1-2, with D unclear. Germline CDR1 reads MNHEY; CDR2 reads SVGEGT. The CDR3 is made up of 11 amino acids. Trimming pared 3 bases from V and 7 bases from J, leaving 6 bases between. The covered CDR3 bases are TGTGCCAGCAGTTATGGCCGTGGC. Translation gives CASSYGRG. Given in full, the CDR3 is CASSYGRGYTF.

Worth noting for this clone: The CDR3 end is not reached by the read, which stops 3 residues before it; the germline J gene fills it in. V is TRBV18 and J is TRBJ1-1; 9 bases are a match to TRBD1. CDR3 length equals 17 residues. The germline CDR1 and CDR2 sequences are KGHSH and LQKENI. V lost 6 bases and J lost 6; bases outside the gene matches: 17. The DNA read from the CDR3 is TGTGCCAGCTCTCCGGAGACAGGGGGAAGGAGTAGGGCTGAA. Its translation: CASSPETGGRSRAE. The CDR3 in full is CASSPETGGRSRAEAFF.

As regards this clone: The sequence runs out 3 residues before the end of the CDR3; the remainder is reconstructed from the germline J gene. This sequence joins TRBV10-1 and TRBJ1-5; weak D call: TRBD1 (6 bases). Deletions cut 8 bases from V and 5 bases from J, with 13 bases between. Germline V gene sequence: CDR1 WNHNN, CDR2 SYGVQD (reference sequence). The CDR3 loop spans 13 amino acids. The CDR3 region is CASGLRGDQPQHF. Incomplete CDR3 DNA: TGCGCCAGCGGACTCAGGGGAGATCAGCCC.

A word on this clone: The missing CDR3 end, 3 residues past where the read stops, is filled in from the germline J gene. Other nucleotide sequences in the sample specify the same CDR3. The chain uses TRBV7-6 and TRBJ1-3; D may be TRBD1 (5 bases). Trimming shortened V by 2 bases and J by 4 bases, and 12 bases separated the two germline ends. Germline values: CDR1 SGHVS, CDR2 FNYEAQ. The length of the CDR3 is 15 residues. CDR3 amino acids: CASSLNQGVGNTIYF. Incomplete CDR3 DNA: TGTGCCAGCAGCTTAAATCAGGGTGTGGGAAACACC.

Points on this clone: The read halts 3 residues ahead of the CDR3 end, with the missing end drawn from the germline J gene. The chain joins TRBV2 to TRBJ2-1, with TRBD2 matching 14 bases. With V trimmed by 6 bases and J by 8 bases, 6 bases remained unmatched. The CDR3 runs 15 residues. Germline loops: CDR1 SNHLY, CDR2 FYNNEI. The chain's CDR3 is CASRPTSGGAHEQFF. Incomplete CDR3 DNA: TGTGCCAGCAGGCCGACTAGCGGGGGGGCCCATGAG.

The CDR3 here is CASGTGTSGGVLETYTF. CDR3 bases read: TGTGCTAGTGGTACCGGGACTAGCGGGGGGGTTTTAGAGACC. The chain is built from TRBV12-5 and TRBJ1-2, with D perhaps TRBD1 (5 bases). The read stops 3 residues short of the end of the CDR3; the missing end is completed from the germline J gene. This CDR3 is 17 amino acids long. Germline CDR1 LGHNT, CDR2 FRNRAP.

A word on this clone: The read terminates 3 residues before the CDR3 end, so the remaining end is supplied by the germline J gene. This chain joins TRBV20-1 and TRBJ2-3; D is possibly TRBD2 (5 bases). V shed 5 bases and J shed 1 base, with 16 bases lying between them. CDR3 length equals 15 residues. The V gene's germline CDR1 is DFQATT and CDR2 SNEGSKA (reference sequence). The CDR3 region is CSASGAASGTDTQYF. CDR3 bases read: TGCAGTGCTTCAGGAGCGGCAAGCGGCACAGATACG.

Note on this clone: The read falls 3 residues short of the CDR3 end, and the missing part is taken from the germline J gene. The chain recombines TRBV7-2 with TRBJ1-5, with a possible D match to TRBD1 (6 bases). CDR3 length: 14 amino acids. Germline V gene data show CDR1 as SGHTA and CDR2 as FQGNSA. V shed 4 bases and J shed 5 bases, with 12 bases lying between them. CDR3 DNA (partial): TGTGCCAGCAGCTGGACAGAAGGGGATCAGCCC. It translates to CASSWTEGDQP. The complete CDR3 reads CASSWTEGDQPQHF.

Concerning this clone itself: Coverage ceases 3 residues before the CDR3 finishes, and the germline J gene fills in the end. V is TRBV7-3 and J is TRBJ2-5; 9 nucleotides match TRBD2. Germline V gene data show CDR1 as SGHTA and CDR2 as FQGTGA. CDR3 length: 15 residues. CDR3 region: CASSLRRGGRDTQYF. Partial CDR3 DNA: TGTGCCAGCAGCTTGAGGCGGGGGGGCAGGGATACC. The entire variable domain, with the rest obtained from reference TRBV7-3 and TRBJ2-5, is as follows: GAGVSQTPSNKVTEKGKYVELRCDPISGHTALYWYRQSLGQGPEFLIYFQGTGAADDSGLPNDRFFAVRPEGSVSTLKIQRTERGDSAVYLCASSLRRGGRDTQYFGPGTRLLVL.

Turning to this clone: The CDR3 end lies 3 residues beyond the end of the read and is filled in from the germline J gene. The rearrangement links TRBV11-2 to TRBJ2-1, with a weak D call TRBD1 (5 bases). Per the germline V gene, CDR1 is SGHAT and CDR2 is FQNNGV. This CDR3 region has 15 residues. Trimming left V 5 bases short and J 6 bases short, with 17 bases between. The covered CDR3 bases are TGTGCCAGCAGCCTTGATGGGGCACCGGTCAATGAG. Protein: CASSLDGAPVNE. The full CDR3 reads CASSLDGAPVNEQFF.

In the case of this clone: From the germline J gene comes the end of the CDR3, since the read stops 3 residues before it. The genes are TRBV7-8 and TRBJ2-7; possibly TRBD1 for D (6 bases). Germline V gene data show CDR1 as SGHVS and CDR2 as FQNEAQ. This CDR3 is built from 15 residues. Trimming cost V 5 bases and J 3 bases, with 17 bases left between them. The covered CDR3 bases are TGTGCCAGCAGCCCCTCCCAGGGGTATATCTACGAG. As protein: CASSPSQGYIYE. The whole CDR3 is CASSPSQGYIYEQYF.

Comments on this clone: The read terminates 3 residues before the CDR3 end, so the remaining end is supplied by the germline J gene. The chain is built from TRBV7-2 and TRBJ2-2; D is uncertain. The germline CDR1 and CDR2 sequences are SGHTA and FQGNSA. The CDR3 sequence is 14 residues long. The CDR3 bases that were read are TGTGCCAGCAGCTTCAGAGGCTTTAATGAAAAG. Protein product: CASSFRGFNEK. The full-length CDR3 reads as CASSFRGFNEKLFF.

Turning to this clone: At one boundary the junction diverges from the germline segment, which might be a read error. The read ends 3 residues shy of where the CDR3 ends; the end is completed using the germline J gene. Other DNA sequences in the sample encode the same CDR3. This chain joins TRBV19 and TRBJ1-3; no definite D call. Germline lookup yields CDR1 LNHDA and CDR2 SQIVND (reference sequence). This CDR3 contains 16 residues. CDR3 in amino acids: CASSIDGGSSGNTIYF. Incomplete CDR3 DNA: TGTGCCAGTAGTATAGATGGCGGCAGCTCTGGAAACACG. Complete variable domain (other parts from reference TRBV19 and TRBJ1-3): DGGITQSPKYLFRKEGQNVTLSCEQNLNHDAMYWYRQDPGQGLRLIYYSQIVNDFQKGDIAEGYSVSREKKESFPLTVTSAQKNPTAFYLCASSIDGGSSGNTIYFGEGSWLTVV.